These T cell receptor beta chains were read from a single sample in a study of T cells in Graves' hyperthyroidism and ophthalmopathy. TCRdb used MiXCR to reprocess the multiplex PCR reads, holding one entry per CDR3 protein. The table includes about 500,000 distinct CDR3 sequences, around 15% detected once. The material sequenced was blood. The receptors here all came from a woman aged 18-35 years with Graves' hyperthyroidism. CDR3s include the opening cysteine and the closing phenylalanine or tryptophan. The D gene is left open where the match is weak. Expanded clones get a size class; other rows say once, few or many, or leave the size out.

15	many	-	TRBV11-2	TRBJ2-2	CASSPSWENTGELFF	TGTGCCAGCAGCCCCTCCTGGGAGAACACCGGGGAGCTGTTTTTT
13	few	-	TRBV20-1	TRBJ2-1	CSATGGVDNGQFF	TGCAGTGCTACCGGTGGCGTCGACAATGGGCAGTTCTTC
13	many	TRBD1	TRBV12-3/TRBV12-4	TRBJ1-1	CATGQGGGTEAFF	TGTGCCACCGGACAGGGCGGGGGGACTGAAGCTTTCTTT
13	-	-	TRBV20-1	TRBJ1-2	CSAQDDRNYGYTF	TGCAGTGCTCAGGACGACAGAAACTATGGCTACACCTTC
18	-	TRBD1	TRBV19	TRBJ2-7	CASSIRTTGTGQYYEQYF	TGTGCCAGTAGTATTCGTACTACCGGGACAGGGCAGTATTACGAGCAGTACTTC
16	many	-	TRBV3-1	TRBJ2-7	CASSQDVGALSYEQYF	TGTGCCAGCAGCCAAGATGTGGGGGCATTGTCCTACGAGCAGTACTTC
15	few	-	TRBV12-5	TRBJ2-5	CASGLADRGGETRYF	TGTGCTAGTGGTTTGGCCGACAGGGGAGGGGAGACCCGGTACTTC
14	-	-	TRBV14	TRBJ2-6	CASSPGAGANVLTF	TGTGCCAGCAGCCCAGGGGCTGGGGCCAACGTCCTGACTTTC
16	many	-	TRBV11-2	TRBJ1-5	CASSLWGGEGNQPQHF	TGTGCCAGCAGCTTATGGGGGGGGGAGGGCAATCAGCCCCAGCATTTT
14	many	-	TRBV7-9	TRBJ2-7	CASSLNSAPYEQYF	TGTGCCAGCAGCTTAAATTCGGCCCCCTACGAGCAGTACTTC
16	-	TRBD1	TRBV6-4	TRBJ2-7	CASSDSSDRGHYEQYF	TGTGCCAGCAGTGACTCGAGCGACAGGGGACACTACGAGCAGTACTTC
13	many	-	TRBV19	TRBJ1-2	CASSITGNYGYTF	TGTGCCAGTAGCATTACAGGGAACTATGGCTACACCTTC
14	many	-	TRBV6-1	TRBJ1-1	CASSQLTGSTEAFF	TGTGCCAGCAGTCAGCTAACAGGGTCCACTGAAGCTTTCTTT
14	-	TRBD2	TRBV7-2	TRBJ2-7	CASSSGLAAYEQYF	TGTGCCAGCAGCTCCGGACTAGCGGCCTACGAGCAGTACTTC
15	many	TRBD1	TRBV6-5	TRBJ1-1	CASSYSDRGGTEAFF	TGTGCCAGCAGTTACTCCGACAGGGGTGGCACTGAAGCTTTCTTT
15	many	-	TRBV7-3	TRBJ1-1	CASSLVGGQNTEAFF	TGTGCCAGCAGCTTAGTGGGGGGCCAGAACACTGAAGCTTTCTTT
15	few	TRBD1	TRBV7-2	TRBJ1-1	CASSLGTGRVTEAFF	TGTGCCAGCAGCTTGGGGACAGGGAGGGTGACTGAAGCTTTCTTT
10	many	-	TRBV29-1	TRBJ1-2	CSVEFDGYTF	TGCAGCGTTGAATTCGATGGCTACACCTTC
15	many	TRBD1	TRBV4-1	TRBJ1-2	CASSQPGQGAFGYTF	TGCGCCAGCAGCCAGCCGGGACAGGGGGCTTTTGGCTACACCTTC
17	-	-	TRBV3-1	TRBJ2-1	CASSQENTHTLGNEQFF	TGTGCCAGCAGCCAAGAAAACACACACACGTTGGGGAATGAGCAGTTCTTC
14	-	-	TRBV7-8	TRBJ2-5	CASSLAHGQETQYF	TGTGCCAGCAGCTTAGCCCATGGACAAGAGACCCAGTACTTC
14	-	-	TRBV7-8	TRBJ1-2	CASSYATWDYGYTF	TGTGCCAGCAGCTACGCCACTTGGGACTATGGCTACACCTTC
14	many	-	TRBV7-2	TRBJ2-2	CASSLDLSTGELFF	TGTGCCAGCAGCTTAGATCTGAGCACCGGGGAGCTGTTTTTT
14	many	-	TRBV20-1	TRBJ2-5	CSARLPGQQETQYF	TGCAGTGCTAGACTACCCGGACAGCAAGAGACCCAGTACTTC
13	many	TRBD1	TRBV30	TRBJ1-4	CAWSGTGDEKLFF	TGTGCCTGGTCCGGGACAGGGGATGAAAAACTGTTTTTT
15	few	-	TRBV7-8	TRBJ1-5	CASSPRRDTNQPQHF	TGTGCCAGCAGCCCTAGGCGGGACACCAATCAGCCCCAGCATTTT
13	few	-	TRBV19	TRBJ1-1	CASTLGTTTEAFF	TGTGCCAGTACCCTAGGGACGACGACTGAAGCTTTCTTT
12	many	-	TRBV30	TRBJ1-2	CAWSAPNYGYTF	TGTGCCTGGAGCGCACCTAACTATGGCTACACCTTC
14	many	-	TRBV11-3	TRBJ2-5	CASSTGQSWETQYF	TGTGCCAGCAGCACCGGACAGTCTTGGGAGACCCAGTACTTC
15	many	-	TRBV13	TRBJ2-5	CASSPAGRSVETQYF	TGTGCCAGCAGCCCTGCCGGGAGAAGTGTAGAGACCCAGTACTTC
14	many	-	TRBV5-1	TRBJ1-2	CASSLGQGTVGYTF	TGCGCCAGCAGCTTGGGCCAGGGGACGGTCGGCTACACCTTC
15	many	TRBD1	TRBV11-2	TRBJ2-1	CASSLVGQGRGEQFF	TGTGCCAGCAGCTTAGTAGGACAGGGTAGGGGGGAGCAGTTCTTC
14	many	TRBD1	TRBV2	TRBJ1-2	CASSEAQGNYGYTF	TGTGCCAGCAGTGAAGCACAGGGGAACTATGGCTACACCTTC
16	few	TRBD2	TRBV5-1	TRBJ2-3	CASSFKAGEFTDTQYF	TGCGCCAGCAGCTTTAAAGCGGGAGAGTTCACAGATACGCAGTATTTT
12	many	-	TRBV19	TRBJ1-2	CASSSARIGYTF	TGTGCCAGTAGTTCCGCAAGGATAGGCTACACCTTC
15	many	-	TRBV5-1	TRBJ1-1	CASSPAQRQRAEAFF	TGCGCCAGCAGCCCCGCCCAAAGACAGAGGGCTGAAGCTTTCTTT
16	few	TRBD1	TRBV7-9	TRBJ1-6	CASSPTKTGVNSPLHF	TGTGCCAGCAGCCCGACTAAAACAGGGGTTAATTCACCCCTCCACTTT
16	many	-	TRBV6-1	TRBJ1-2	CASSHRQAPTNYGYTF	TGTGCCAGCAGTCACCGACAGGCCCCTACTAACTATGGCTACACCTTC
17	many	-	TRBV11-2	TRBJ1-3	CASSLVFTGSSGNTIYF	TGTGCCAGCAGCTTAGTCTTTACCGGAAGCTCTGGAAACACCATATATTTT
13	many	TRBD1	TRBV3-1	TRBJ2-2	CASSQRDRGELFF	TGTGCCAGCAGCCAACGGGACAGGGGGGAGCTGTTTTTT
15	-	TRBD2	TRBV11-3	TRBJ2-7	CASSLTSGSLNEQYF	TGTGCCAGCAGCCTGACTAGCGGGAGTCTCAACGAGCAGTACTTC
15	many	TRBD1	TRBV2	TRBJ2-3	CASSGQGVKTDTQYF	TGTGCCAGCAGCGGACAGGGGGTGAAGACAGATACGCAGTATTTT
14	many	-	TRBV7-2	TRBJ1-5	CASSLGWGNQPQHF	TGTGCCAGCAGCTTAGGCTGGGGCAATCAGCCCCAGCATTTT
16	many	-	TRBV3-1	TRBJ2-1	CASSQEHSGAYNEQFF	TGTGCCAGCAGCCAAGAGCACAGCGGAGCCTACAATGAGCAGTTCTTC
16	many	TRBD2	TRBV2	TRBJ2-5	CASSERGGRSQETQYF	TGTGCCAGCAGTGAACGTGGCGGGAGGTCACAAGAGACCCAGTACTTC
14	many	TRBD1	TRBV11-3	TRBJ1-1	CASSQGTGSSEAFF	TGTGCCAGCAGCCAAGGGACAGGGTCAAGTGAAGCTTTCTTT
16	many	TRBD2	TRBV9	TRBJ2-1	CASSVGLAETYNEQFF	TGTGCCAGCAGCGTAGGGCTAGCGGAGACCTACAATGAGCAGTTCTTC
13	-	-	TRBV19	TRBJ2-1	CASSTGIGNEQFF	TGTGCCAGTAGTACGGGAATCGGAAATGAGCAGTTCTTC
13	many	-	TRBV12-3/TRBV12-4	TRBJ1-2	CASSLTTNYGYTF	TGTGCCAGCAGTTTAACGACAAATTATGGCTACACCTTC
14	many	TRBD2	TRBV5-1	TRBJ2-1	CASMSLAGVNEQFF	TGCGCCAGCATGAGTCTAGCGGGAGTTAATGAGCAGTTCTTC
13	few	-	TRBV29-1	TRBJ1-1	CSVERGRPKEAFF	TGCAGCGTTGAAAGGGGACGTCCGAAGGAAGCTTTCTTT
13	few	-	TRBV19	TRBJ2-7	CASSVRYSYEQYF	TGTGCCAGTAGTGTCCGGTACTCCTACGAGCAGTACTTC
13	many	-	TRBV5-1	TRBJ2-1	CASSLFDYNEQFF	TGCGCCAGCAGCCTCTTTGATTACAATGAGCAGTTCTTC
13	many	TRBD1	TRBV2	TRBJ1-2	CASSEQGASGYTF	TGTGCCAGCAGTGAACAGGGGGCGTCTGGCTACACCTTC
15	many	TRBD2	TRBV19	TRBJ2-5	CASSTTSGRAETQYF	TGTGCCAGTAGTACCACTAGCGGGAGGGCCGAGACCCAGTACTTC